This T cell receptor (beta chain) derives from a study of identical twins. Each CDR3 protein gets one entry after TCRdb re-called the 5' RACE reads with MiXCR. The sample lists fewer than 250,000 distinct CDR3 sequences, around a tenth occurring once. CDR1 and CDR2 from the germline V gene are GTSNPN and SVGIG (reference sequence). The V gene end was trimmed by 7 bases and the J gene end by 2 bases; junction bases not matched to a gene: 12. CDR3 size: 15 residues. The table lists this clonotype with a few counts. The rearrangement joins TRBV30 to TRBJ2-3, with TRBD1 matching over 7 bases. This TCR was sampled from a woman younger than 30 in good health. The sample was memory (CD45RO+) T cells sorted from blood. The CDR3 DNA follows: TGTGCCTTGCAGGGAAGGCAGGGGGTCACAGATACGCAGTATTTT. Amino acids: CALQGRQGVTDTQYF. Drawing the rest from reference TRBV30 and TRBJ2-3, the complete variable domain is SQTIHQWPATLVQPVGSPLSLECTVEGTSNPNLYWYRQAAGRGLQLLFYSVGIGQISSEVPQNLSASRPQDRQFILSSKKLLLSDSGFYLCALQGRQGVTDTQYFGPGTRLTVL.